This T cell receptor beta chain appears in the sequencing data of a study of a mutant IDH1 vaccine in newly diagnosed glioma. Study background: Mean patient age was about 44 years; approximately 60% were male and 37.5% female.

This CDR3 region has 16 residues. Unmatched junction bases numbered 5, after V lost 4 bases and J lost 0 bases. Germline CDR1 and CDR2: ENHRY and SYGVKD. The time point: week 11, during vaccination. Each vaccine dose was 300 ug of mutant IDH1 20-mer peptide, with topical imiquimod. TCRdb's table, derived via immunoSEQ multiplex PCR, lists solely in-frame clones and lacks some. This sample yields approximately 24,000 clones, of which 60% to 80% are seen a single time; approximately 10% belongs to the top ten. Study-wide findings and caveats: A vaccine-induced immune response developed in approximately 94% of the patients.

As to this clone: Its antigen remains unknown.

Material: PBMCs, obtained from a glioma patient whose treatment included an IDH1 peptide vaccine. The J gene is TRBJ2-3, the V gene TRBV10-3, with 9 bases matching TRBD2. This TCR was recovered from a woman aged 18 to 35 with glioma. CDR3 region: CAISASSGASTDTQYF. In nucleotides, the CDR3 is TGTGCCATCAGTGCTTCTAGCGGGGCTAGCACAGATACGCAGTATTTT.